This T cell receptor (beta chain) was sequenced for a study of memory B cells and T cells in multiple sclerosis. Using immunoSEQ multiplex PCR, the repertoire was profiled, and TCRdb retains in-frame clones only, with some absent. The table lists several thousand clones, around 60% of them singletons. Regarding the study as a whole: Shared clonotype counts depended on differing compartment clone-set sizes and were normalized.

Concerning this clone: Its antigen is undetermined.

The sequenced sample was memory (CD45RO+) CD8+ T cells from blood. This clonotype originated in a human donor with multiple sclerosis.

In nucleotides, the CDR3 is TGTGCCAGCAGTTTATATCAGGGGCGTGCCAAAAACATTCAGTACTTC. Its translation: CASSLYQGRAKNIQYF. V gene TRBV28 combines with J gene TRBJ2-4, with a possible D match to TRBD1 (6 bases). V shed 1 base and J shed 1 base, with 11 bases lying between them. The CDR3 covers 16 residues. Germline loops: CDR1 MDHEN, CDR2 SYDVKM.